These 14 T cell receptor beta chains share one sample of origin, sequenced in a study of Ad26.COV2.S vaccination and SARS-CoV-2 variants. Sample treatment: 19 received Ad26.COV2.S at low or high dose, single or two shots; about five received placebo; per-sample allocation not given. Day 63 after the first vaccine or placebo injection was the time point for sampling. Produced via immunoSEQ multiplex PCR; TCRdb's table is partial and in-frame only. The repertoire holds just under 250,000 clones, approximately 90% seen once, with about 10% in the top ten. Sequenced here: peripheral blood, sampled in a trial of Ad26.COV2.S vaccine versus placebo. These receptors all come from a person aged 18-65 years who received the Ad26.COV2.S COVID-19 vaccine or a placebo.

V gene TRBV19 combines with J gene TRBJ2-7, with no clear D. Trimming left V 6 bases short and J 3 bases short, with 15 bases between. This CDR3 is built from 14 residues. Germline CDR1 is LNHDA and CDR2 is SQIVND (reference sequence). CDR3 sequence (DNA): TGTGCCAGTAGGAGAGGAGCGTATGACTACGAGCAGTACTTC. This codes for CASRRGAYDYEQYF.

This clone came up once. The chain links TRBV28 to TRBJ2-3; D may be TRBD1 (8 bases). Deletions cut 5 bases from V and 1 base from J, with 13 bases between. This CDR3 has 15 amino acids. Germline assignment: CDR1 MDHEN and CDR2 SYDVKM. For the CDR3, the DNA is TGTGCCAGCAGTACTACAGGGGGGGGCACAGATACGCAGTATTTT. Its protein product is CASSTTGGGTDTQYF.

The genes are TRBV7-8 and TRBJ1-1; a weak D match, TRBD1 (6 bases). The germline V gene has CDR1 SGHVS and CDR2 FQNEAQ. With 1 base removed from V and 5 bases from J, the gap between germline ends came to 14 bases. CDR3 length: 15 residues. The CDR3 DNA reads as TGTGCCAGCAGCTTAGTCGAGGGGGGGAGAACTGAAGCTTTCTTT. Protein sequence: CASSLVEGGRTEAFF.

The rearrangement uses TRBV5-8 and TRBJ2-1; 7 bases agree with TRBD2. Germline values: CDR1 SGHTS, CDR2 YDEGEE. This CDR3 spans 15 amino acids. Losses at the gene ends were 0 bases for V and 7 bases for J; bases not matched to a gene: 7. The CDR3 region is CASSLGVFGGNEQFF. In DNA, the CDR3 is TGTGCCAGCAGCTTGGGGGTTTTCGGGGGGAATGAGCAGTTCTTC.

CDR3 residues: CASSPPGQFYEQYF. The CDR3 DNA is TGTGCCAGCAGTCCGCCGGGACAGTTCTACGAGCAGTACTTC. The J gene is TRBJ2-7, the V gene TRBV28; 7 nucleotides agree with TRBD1. CDR3 length: 14 amino acids. V was clipped by 5 bases and J by 3 bases; unmatched bases: 7. CDR1 is MDHEN, CDR2 SYDVKM, per germline.

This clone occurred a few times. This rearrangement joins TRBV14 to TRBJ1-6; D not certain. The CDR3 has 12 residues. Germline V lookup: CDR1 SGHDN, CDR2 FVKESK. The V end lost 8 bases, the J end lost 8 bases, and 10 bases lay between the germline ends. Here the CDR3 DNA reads TGTGCCAGCTCCCAAGGATATTCACCCCTCCACTTT. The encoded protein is CASSQGYSPLHF.

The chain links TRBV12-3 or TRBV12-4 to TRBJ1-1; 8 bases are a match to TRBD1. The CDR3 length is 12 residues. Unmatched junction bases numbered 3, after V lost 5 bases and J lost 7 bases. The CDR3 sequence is CASSLGTGEAFF. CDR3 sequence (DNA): TGTGCCAGCAGTCTAGGGACAGGTGAAGCTTTCTTT.

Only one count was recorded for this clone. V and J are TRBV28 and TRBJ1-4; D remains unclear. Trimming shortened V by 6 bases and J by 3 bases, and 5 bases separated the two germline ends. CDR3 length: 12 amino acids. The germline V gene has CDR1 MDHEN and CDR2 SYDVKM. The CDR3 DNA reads TGTGCCAGCAGGGTAGCTAATGAAAAACTGTTTTTT. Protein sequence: CASRVANEKLFF. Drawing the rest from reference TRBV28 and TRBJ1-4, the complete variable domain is DVKVTQSSRYLVKRTGEKVFLECVQDMDHENMFWYRQDPGLGLRLIYFSYDVKMKEKGDIPEGYSVSREKKERFSLILESASTNQTSMYLCASRVANEKLFFGSGTQLSVL.

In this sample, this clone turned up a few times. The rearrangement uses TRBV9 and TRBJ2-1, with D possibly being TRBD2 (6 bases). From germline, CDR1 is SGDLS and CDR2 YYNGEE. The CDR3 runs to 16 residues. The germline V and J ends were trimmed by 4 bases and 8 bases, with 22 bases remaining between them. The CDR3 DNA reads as TGTGCCAGCAGCCCACGCGGGGTAATATCGGGGTATGAGCAGTTCTTC. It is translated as CASSPRGVISGYEQFF.

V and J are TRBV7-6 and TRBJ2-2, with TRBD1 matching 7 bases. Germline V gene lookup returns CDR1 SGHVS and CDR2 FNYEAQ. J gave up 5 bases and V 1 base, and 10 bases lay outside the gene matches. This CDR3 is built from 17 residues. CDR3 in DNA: TGTGCCAGCAGCTTAGTTCCAGCGGCCAGGGGGACCGGGGAGCTGTTTTTT. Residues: CASSLVPAARGTGELFF.

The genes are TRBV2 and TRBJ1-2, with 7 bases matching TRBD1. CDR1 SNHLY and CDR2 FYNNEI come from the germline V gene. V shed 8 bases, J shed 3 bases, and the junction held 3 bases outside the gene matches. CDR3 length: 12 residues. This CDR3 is CASLGTDYGYTF. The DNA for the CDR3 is TGTGCCAGCCTCGGGACAGACTATGGCTACACCTTC.

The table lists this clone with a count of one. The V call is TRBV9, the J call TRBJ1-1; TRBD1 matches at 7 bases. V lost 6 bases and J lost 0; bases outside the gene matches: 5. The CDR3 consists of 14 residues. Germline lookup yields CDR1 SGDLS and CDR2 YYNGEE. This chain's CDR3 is CASNRGQMNTEAFF. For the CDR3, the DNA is TGTGCCAGCAACCGGGGACAGATGAACACTGAAGCTTTCTTT.

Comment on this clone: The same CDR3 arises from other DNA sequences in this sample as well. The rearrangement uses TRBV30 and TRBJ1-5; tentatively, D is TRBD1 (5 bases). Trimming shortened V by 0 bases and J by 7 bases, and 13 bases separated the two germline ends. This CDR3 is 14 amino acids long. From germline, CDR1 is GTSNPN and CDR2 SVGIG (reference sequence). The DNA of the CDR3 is TGTGCCTGGAGTGTAGGGCAGGGCGGACAGCCCCAGCATTTT. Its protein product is CAWSVGQGGQPQHF.

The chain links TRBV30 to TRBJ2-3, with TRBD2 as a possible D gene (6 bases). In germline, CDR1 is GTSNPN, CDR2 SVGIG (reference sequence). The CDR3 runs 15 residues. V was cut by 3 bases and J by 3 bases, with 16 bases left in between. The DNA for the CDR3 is TGTGCCTGGAGGGGCGGCGGGGTAGGGACAGATACGCAGTATTTT. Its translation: CAWRGGGVGTDTQYF.